This entry lists 6 T cell receptor beta chains sequenced from one sample in a study of control samples from healthy donors and cancer patients. Clones were read by immunoSEQ multiplex PCR, and TCRdb kept only the in-frame ones, dropping some. The table includes over 85,000 clones, approximately 87% detected once. The sequencing input was PBMCs. These receptors were taken from a woman between 55 and 75 years old with lung cancer.

This clone is a singleton in its sample. The chain uses TRBV2 and TRBJ1-2; perhaps TRBD1 as D (6 bases). The CDR3 covers 16 residues. V was clipped by 4 bases and J by 3 bases, with 18 bases between them. CDR1 is SNHLY and CDR2 is FYNNEI in the germline V gene. For the CDR3, the DNA is TGTGCCAGCAGTGCCGCATCCAGGGGCGCCTACTATGGCTACACCTTC. This codes for CASSAASRGAYYGYTF.

This clone is labeled as medium-sized. This chain links TRBV19 with TRBJ1-5; 8 bases map to TRBD1. The V gene end was trimmed by 4 bases and the J gene end by 4 bases; junction bases not matched to a gene: 6. This CDR3 contains 15 residues. Per the germline V gene, CDR1 is LNHDA and CDR2 is SQIVND (reference sequence). CDR3 region: CASSNQGALNQPQHF. In DNA form, the CDR3 reads TGTGCCAGTAGTAACCAGGGGGCTTTGAATCAGCCCCAGCATTTT.

The V call is TRBV19, the J call TRBJ1-4; 9 nucleotides agree with TRBD1. This CDR3 has 16 amino acids. The germline V gene encodes CDR1 LNHDA and CDR2 SQIVND (reference sequence). Losses at the gene ends were 4 bases for V and 3 bases for J; bases not matched to a gene: 6. This chain's CDR3 is CASSRLQGAANEKLFF. In DNA, the CDR3 is TGTGCCAGTAGTAGGTTACAGGGGGCGGCTAATGAAAAACTGTTTTTT.

This chain connects TRBV30 to TRBJ1-5; D may be TRBD1 (6 bases). The CDR3 has 13 residues. V was cut by 2 bases and J by 3 bases, with 8 bases left in between. The germline V gene has CDR1 GTSNPN and CDR2 SVGIG (reference sequence). Written as DNA, the CDR3 is TGTGCCTGGAGTCACAGGGACAATCAGCCCCAGCATTTT. Its translation: CAWSHRDNQPQHF.

This chain connects TRBV2 to TRBJ1-1; 10 bases align to TRBD1. The ends lost 8 bases at V and 0 bases at J; junction bases unmatched: 0. This CDR3 spans 13 amino acids. From germline, CDR1 is SNHLY and CDR2 FYNNEI. The CDR3 sequence is CASGTGVNTEAFF. CDR3 bases: TGTGCCAGCGGGACAGGGGTGAACACTGAAGCTTTCTTT.

The count of this clone is one. This chain connects TRBV16 to TRBJ1-5; no clear D gene. The V gene's germline CDR1 is KGHSY and CDR2 FQNENV. The CDR3 totals 16 residues. Trimming took off 0 bases at V and 3 bases at J, with 12 bases between the two ends. CDR3: CASSQSGQQFNQPQHF. CDR3 bases: TGTGCCAGCAGCCAATCCGGCCAGCAATTCAATCAGCCCCAGCATTTT.